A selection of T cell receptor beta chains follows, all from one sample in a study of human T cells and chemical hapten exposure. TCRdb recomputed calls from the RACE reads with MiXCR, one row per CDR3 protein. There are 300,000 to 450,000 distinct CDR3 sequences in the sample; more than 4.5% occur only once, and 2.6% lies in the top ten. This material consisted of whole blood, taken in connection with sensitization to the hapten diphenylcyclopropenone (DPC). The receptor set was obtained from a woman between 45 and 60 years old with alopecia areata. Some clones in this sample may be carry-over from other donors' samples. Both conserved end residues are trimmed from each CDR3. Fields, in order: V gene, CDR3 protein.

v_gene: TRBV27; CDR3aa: ASKTGRYEQY
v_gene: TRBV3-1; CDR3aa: ASSPGPNYEQY
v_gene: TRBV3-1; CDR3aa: ASSQVLGSYYGYT
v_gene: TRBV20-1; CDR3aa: SAKTENYGYT
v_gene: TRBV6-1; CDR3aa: ASSEVGRVSEKLF
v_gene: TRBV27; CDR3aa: ASSFVPGLAGSTDTQY
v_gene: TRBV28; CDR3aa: ASSLWGTGQLNQPQH
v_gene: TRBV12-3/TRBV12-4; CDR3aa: ASSSGGTAF
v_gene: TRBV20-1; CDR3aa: SARPPRELVYGYT
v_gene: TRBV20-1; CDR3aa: SAPTWGTGELF
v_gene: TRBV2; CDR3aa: AIVTRVANEQY
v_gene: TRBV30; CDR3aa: ACGSVYNEQF
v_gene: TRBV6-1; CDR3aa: ASSGQGWYGYT
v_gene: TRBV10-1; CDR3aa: ASSESDRETQY
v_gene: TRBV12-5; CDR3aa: ASGLGSVNTEAF
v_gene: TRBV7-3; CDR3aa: ASSLSLAAPMREQF
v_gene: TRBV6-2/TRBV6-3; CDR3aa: ASAGYNTEAF
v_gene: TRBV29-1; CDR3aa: SVETGTGRGKLF
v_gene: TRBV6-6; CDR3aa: ASSYPGEETQY
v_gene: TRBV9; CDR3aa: ASSGLAGDFTSTDTQY
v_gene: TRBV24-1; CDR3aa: ATSGLGARGDTQY
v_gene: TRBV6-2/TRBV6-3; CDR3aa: ASNPPGQRGEQF
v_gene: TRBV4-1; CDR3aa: ASSQRPRGSGELF
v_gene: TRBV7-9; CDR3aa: ASETGTGHA